Presented here are 8 T cell receptor beta chains from one specimen sequenced in a study of cytomegalovirus exposure and HLA in healthy donors. This PCR relied on a set of 60 Vbeta primers and 13 Jbeta primers. Profiling relied on immunoSEQ multiplex PCR, and the TCRdb table lists in-frame clones only, not all of them. The table shows about 130,000 clones, with 75% to 85% occurring only once. The sample consisted of PBMCs. These receptor sequences come from a man aged 25 to 45 in good health and CMV-seropositive.

The gene calls are TRBV6-6 and TRBJ2-7; 8 positions match TRBD1. The V gene end was trimmed by 10 bases and the J gene end by 2 bases; junction bases not matched to a gene: 4. CDR1 is MNHNY, CDR2 SVGAGI, per germline (reference sequence). There are 12 residues in the CDR3. The DNA of the CDR3 is TGTGCCACCGACAGGGGTACCTACGAGCAGTACTTC. Its translation is CATDRGTYEQYF.

This clone has just one count. The chain joins TRBV6-1 to TRBJ1-5; 9 nucleotides line up with TRBD1. The CDR3 is 16 residues long. Germline values: CDR1 MNHNS, CDR2 SASEGT. V shed 4 bases, J shed 3 bases, and the junction held 7 bases outside the gene matches. For the CDR3, the DNA is TGTGCCAGCAGTGGCCGGACAGGGGCGTTCAATCAGCCCCAGCATTTT. Its translation: CASSGRTGAFNQPQHF.

A remark on this clone: Mismatch with germline at one junction end may stem from a read error. The rearrangement uses TRBV7-9 and TRBJ1-6; no reliable D call. Germline V gene lookup returns CDR1 SEHNR and CDR2 FQNEAQ (reference sequence). This CDR3 spans 17 amino acids. For the CDR3, the DNA is TGTTCCAGCAGCTTAGCGTTGGCTGGCTCCTATAATTCACCCCTCCACTTT. Its translation is CSSSLALAGSYNSPLHF.

The chain combines TRBV7-9 with TRBJ2-2; 10 nucleotides agree with TRBD1. Germline trimming cut 5 bases from V and 4 bases from J; bases unmatched to any gene: 4. CDR3 length: 15 amino acids. Germline V lookup: CDR1 SEHNR, CDR2 FQNEAQ (reference sequence). CDR3 in DNA: TGTGCCAGCAGCCCATGGACAGGGGGCACCGGGGAGCTGTTTTTT. Translating it yields CASSPWTGGTGELFF.

Only one count was recorded for this clone. The chain joins TRBV27 to TRBJ1-5; possible D gene TRBD1, 6 bases. The CDR3 sequence is 15 residues long. CDR1 is MNHEY, CDR2 SMNVEV, per germline (reference sequence). Trimming left V 6 bases short and J 5 bases short, with 17 bases between. For the CDR3, the DNA is TGTGCCAGCAGCCACGGGGGGGGCCTCGATCAGCCCCAGCATTTT. This gives the protein CASSHGGGLDQPQHF.

The chain is built from TRBV7-3 and TRBJ2-1; unclear D gene. Germline CDR1 and CDR2: SGHTA and FQGTGA. There are 12 residues in the CDR3. Trimming removed 1 base from V and 5 bases from J, with 3 bases in between. In DNA, the CDR3 is TGTGCCAGCAGCTTAAACAACAATGAGCAGTTCTTC. Protein sequence: CASSLNNNEQFF.

CDR3 nucleotides: TGTGCCAGCAGCTTAGGGACAGGCCGATCTGGAAACACCATATATTTT. This encodes CASSLGTGRSGNTIYF. The chain has TRBV5-6 and TRBJ1-3; 8 bases line up with TRBD1. The CDR3 covers 16 residues. J gave up 1 base and V 2 bases, and 5 bases lay outside the gene matches. The germline V gene has CDR1 SGHDT and CDR2 YYEEEE.

This clone was counted a few times. The gene calls are TRBV6-5 and TRBJ2-7, with 8 bases identical to TRBD2. V lost 6 bases and J lost 7; bases outside the gene matches: 11. Germline V gene lookup returns CDR1 MNHEY and CDR2 SVGAGI. The CDR3 is 14 residues long. The CDR3 spells CASSGGGGFVEQYF. In DNA form, the CDR3 reads TGTGCCAGCAGCGGTGGCGGGGGGTTCGTTGAGCAGTACTTC.